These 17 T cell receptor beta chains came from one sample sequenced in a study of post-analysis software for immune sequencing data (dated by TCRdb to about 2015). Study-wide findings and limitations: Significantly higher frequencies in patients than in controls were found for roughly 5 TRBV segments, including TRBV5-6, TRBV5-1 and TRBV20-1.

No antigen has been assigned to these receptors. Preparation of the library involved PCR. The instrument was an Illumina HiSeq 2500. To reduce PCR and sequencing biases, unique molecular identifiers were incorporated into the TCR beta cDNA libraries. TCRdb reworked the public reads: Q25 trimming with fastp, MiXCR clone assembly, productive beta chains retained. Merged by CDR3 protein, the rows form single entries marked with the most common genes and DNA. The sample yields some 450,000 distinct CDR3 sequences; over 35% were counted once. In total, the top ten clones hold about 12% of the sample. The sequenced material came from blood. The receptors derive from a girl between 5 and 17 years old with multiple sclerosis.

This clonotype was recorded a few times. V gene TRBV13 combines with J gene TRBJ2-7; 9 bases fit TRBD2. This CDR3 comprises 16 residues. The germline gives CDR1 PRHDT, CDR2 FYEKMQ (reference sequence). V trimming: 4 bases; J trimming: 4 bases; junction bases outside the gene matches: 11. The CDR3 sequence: CASSSSLRLAEYEQYF. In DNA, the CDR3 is TGTGCCAGCAGCTCCTCCCTTCGACTAGCGGAATACGAGCAGTACTTC.

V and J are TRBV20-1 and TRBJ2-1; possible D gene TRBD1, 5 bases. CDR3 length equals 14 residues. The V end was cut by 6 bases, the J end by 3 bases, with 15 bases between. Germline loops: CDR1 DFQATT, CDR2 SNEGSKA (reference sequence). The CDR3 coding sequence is TGCAGTGCCGTTGGACAATCCCTCTACAATGAGCAGTTCTTC. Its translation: CSAVGQSLYNEQFF.

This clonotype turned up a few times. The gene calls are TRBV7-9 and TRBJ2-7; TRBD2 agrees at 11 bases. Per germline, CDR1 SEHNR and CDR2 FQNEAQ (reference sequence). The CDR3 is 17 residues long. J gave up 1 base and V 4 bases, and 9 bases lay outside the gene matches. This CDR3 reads CASSSTGTSGISYEQYF. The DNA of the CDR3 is TGTGCCAGCAGCTCCACCGGGACTAGCGGTATATCCTACGAGCAGTACTTC.

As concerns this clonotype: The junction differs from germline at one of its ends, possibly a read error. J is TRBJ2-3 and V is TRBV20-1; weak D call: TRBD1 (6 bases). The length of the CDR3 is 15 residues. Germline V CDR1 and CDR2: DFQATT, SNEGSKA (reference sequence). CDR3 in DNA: TGCTGTGCTCCTCAGGGGCGGGCTTTAACAGATACGCAGTATTTT. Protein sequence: CCAPQGRALTDTQYF.

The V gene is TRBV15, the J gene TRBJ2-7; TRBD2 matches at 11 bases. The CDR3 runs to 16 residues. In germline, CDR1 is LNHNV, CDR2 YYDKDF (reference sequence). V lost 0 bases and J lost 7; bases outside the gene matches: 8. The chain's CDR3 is CATSRDLAGGLAEQYF. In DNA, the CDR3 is TGTGCCACCAGCAGAGATCTAGCGGGAGGTTTGGCGGAGCAGTACTTC.

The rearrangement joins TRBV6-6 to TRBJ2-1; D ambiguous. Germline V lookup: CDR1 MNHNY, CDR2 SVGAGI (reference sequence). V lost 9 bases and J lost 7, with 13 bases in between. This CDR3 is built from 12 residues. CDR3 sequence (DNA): TGTGCCAGTCAGCCGGGTCTAAATGAGCAGTTCTTC. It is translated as CASQPGLNEQFF.

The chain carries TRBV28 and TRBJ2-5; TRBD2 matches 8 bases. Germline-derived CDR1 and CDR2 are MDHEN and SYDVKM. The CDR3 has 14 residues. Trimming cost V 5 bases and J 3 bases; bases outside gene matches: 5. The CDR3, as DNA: TGTGCCAGCAGTATAGACGGGGGGGAAGAGACCCAGTACTTC. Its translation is CASSIDGGEETQYF.

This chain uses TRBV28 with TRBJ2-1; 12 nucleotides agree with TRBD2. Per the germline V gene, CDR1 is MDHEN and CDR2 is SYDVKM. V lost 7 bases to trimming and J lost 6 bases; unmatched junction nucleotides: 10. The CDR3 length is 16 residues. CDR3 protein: CASKRLAGGPGNEQFF. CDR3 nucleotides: TGTGCCAGCAAGAGGCTAGCGGGAGGGCCGGGCAATGAGCAGTTCTTC.

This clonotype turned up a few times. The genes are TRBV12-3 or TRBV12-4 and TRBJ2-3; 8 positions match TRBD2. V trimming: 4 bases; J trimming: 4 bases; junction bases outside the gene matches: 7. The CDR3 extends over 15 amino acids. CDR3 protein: CASSSPGLVADTQYF. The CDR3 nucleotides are TGTGCCAGCAGTTCTCCGGGACTAGTCGCAGATACGCAGTATTTT.

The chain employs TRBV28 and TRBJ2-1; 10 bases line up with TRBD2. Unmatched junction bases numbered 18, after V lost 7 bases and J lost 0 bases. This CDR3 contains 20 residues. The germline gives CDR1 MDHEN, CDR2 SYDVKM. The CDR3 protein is CASTPSRSGGEHISYNEQFF. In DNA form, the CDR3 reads TGTGCCAGCACTCCTTCCCGGAGCGGGGGGGAACATATCTCCTACAATGAGCAGTTCTTC. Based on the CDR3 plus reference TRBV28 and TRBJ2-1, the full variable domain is DVKVTQSSRYLVKRTGEKVFLECVQDMDHENMFWYRQDPGLGLRLIYFSYDVKMKEKGDIPEGYSVSREKKERFSLILESASTNQTSMYLCASTPSRSGGEHISYNEQFFGPGTRLTVL.

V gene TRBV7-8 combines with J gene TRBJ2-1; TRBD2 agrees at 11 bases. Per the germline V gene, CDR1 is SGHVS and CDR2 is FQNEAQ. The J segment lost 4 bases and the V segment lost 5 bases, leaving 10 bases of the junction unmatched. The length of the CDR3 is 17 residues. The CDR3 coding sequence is TGTGCCAGCAGCCCACCCCGGGGACTAGCGGCATACAATGAGCAGTTCTTC. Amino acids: CASSPPRGLAAYNEQFF.

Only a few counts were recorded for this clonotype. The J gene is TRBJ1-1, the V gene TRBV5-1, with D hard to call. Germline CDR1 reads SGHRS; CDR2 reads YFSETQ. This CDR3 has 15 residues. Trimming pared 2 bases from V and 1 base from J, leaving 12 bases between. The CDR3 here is CASSLGWTGNTEAFF. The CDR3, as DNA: TGCGCCAGCAGCTTAGGTTGGACGGGGAACACTGAAGCTTTCTTT.

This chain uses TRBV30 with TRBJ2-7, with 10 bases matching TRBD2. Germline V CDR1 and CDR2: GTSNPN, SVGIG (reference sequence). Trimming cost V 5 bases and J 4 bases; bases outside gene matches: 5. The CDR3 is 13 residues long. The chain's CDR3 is CAWSGLASYEQYF. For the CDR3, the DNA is TGTGCCTGGTCGGGACTAGCGAGTTACGAGCAGTACTTC.

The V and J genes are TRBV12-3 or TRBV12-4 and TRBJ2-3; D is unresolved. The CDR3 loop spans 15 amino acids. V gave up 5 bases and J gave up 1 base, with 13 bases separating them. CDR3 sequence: CASSPRSIRTDTQYF. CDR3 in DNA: TGTGCCAGCAGTCCGAGATCCATCCGCACAGATACGCAGTATTTT.

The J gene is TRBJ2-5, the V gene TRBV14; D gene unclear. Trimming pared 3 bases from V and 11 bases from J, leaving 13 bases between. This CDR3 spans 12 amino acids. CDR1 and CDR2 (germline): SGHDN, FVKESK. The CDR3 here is CASSHSSREQYF. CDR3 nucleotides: TGTGCCAGCAGCCATTCCTCGCGTGAGCAGTACTTC.

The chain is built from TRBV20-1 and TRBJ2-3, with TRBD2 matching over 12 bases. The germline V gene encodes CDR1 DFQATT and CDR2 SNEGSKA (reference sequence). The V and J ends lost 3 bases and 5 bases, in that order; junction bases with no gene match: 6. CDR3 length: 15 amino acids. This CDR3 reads CSASRTSGTGDTQYF. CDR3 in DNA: TGCAGTGCTAGCCGGACTAGCGGGACGGGAGATACGCAGTATTTT.

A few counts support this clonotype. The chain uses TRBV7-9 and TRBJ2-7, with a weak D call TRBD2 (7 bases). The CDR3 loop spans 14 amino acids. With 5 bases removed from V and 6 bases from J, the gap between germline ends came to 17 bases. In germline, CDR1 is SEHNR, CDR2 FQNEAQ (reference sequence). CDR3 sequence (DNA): TGTGCCAGCAGCAAGGGGGGGGAGGGAACCGAGCAGTACTTC. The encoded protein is CASSKGGEGTEQYF.